This T cell receptor (beta chain) was identified in a study of a mutant IDH1 vaccine in newly diagnosed glioma. As for the study in general: Averaging 40.4 years of age, treated patients were about 60% male and around 38% female. Overall study findings and caveats: Apparently, pseudoprogression bore no relation to changes among the top peripheral T cell clonotypes.

The assay was immunoSEQ multiplex PCR, and TCRdb's table has in-frame clones only and misses some. This repertoire shows tens of thousands of clones, 80% to 90% found once; its top ten account for approximately 4.5%. Time point defined: baseline, week 1 (first vaccination visit). Treatment here: pre-vaccination baseline after standard-of-care therapy. The CDR3 loop spans 14 amino acids. V dropped 5 bases and J dropped 2; count of bases not matched to a gene: 4. Germline lookup yields CDR1 MNHEY and CDR2 SMNVEV (reference sequence). Remarks on this clone: Its antigen is still unknown.

The starting material was peripheral blood mononuclear cells (PBMCs), obtained from a glioma patient treated with radiotherapy, temozolomide or both. The V and J genes are TRBV27 and TRBJ2-7; 9 bases line up with TRBD2. This TCR came from a woman between 18 and 29 years old with glioma. Some clones in this sample may be carry-over from other donors' samples. The CDR3 loop reads CASSLAGRAYEQYF. CDR3 coding DNA: TGTGCCAGCAGTCTAGCGGGGCGGGCCTACGAGCAGTACTTC.